The rows below give T cell receptor beta chains drawn from one sample of a study of beta chain features in type 1 diabetes. The method was immunoSEQ multiplex PCR; TCRdb's version includes in-frame clones alone and lacks a portion of them. The sample lists approximately 170,000 clones; 7.8% were seen once. The material sequenced was central memory CD4+ T cells from blood. The receptors derive from a woman in her thirties or forties with type 1 diabetes. The CDR3 runs from the conserved cysteine through the conserved F or W. The order of the fields is V gene, CDR3 length, J gene, D gene, clone size, CDR3 protein, CDR3 DNA. A D gene is named only where the DNA matches it firmly. Clone size is shown for a subset of rows, as once, few, many or a class of expanded clone.

TRBV28	15	TRBJ1-2	NA	few	CASSPGGRVYEGYTF	TGTGCCAGCAGCCCGGGCGGGCGGGTCTATGAGGGCTACACCTTC
TRBV30	11	TRBJ2-7	NA	NA	CAWSDDSEQYF	TGTGCCTGGAGCGACGACAGCGAGCAGTACTTC
TRBV15	15	TRBJ1-4	TRBD1	NA	CATSRATGTNEKLFF	TGTGCCACCAGCAGAGCGACAGGGACTAATGAAAAACTGTTTTTT
TRBV10-3	17	TRBJ2-3	TRBD2	NA	CAISETLGTSSTDTQYF	TGTGCCATCAGTGAAACCCTTGGGACTAGTAGCACAGATACGCAGTATTTT
TRBV5-6	15	TRBJ2-2	NA	NA	CASRRLDRFTGELFF	TGTGCCAGCAGACGGCTCGACAGGTTCACCGGGGAGCTGTTTTTT
TRBV7-2	15	TRBJ1-1	TRBD1	NA	CASSLEMGTGTEAFF	TGTGCCAGCAGCTTAGAAATGGGGACAGGGACTGAAGCTTTCTTT
TRBV4-3	16	TRBJ2-1	TRBD2	many	CASSRQLAGVYNEQFF	TGCGCCAGCAGCCGGCAGCTAGCGGGAGTCTACAATGAGCAGTTCTTC
TRBV29-1	13	TRBJ2-1	TRBD1	few	CSVGQGAYNEQFF	TGCAGCGTGGGACAGGGGGCCTACAATGAGCAGTTCTTC
TRBV5-6	14	TRBJ2-3	TRBD2	NA	CASSTSGRANTQYF	TGTGCCAGCAGCACTAGCGGGAGGGCCAATACGCAGTATTTT
TRBV27	15	TRBJ1-5	NA	NA	CASSRNRDSNQPQHF	TGTGCCAGCAGTCGGAACAGGGATAGCAATCAGCCCCAGCATTTT
TRBV11-2	16	TRBJ2-7	NA	few	CASSLAAGTWSYEQYF	TGTGCCAGCAGCTTAGCCGCCGGGACATGGTCCTACGAGCAGTACTTC
TRBV25-1	12	TRBJ2-1	NA	NA	CASSPRRDEQFF	TGTGCCAGCAGCCCCCGGCGGGATGAGCAGTTCTTC
TRBV7-2	12	TRBJ2-5	NA	NA	CASSSEGETQYF	TGTGCCAGCAGCTCCGAGGGAGAGACCCAGTACTTC
TRBV2	15	TRBJ2-1	NA	NA	CASSEATGSYNEQFF	TGTGCCAGCAGTGAAGCAACAGGCTCCTACAATGAGCAGTTCTTC
TRBV27	14	TRBJ2-1	TRBD1	few	CASSLGQIYNEQFF	TGTGCCAGCAGTTTGGGACAGATTTACAATGAGCAGTTCTTC
TRBV27	16	TRBJ2-1	TRBD2	NA	CASSLSLAGGRNEQFF	TGTGCCAGCAGTTTATCCCTAGCGGGAGGCCGCAATGAGCAGTTCTTC
TRBV2	15	TRBJ2-6	NA	few	CASSTGTSGANVLTF	TGTGCCAGCAGTACAGGGACCTCTGGGGCCAACGTCCTGACTTTC
TRBV5-6	13	TRBJ1-2	NA	few	CASSLTGTQGYTF	TGTGCCAGCAGCTTGACGGGGACCCAGGGGTACACCTTC
TRBV29-1	11	TRBJ1-1	NA	NA	CSVDGGGEAFF	TGCAGCGTTGACGGCGGGGGTGAAGCTTTCTTT
TRBV6-6	15	TRBJ2-7	NA	NA	CASSYTTAPGYEQYF	TGTGCCAGCAGTTACACGACCGCTCCGGGGTACGAGCAGTACTTC
TRBV7-2	13	TRBJ1-2	NA	few	CASSWTVPGGYTF	TGTGCCAGCAGCTGGACAGTACCAGGAGGCTACACCTTC
TRBV29-1	10	TRBJ2-3	NA	few	CSVAQDTQYF	TGCAGCGTTGCCCAAGATACGCAGTATTTT
TRBV29-1	14	TRBJ2-3	TRBD2	NA	CSALAGGSTDTQYF	TGCAGCGCTCTAGCGGGGGGAAGCACAGATACGCAGTATTTT
TRBV10-3	13	TRBJ2-5	TRBD2	NA	CAISGAGDETQYF	TGTGCCATCAGCGGTGCGGGAGACGAGACCCAGTACTTC
TRBV11-3	14	TRBJ2-1	TRBD2	few	CASSSGLAYNEQFF	TGTGCCAGCAGCTCGGGACTAGCCTACAATGAGCAGTTCTTC
TRBV4-3	13	TRBJ1-5	NA	few	CASSQDYYQPQHF	TGCGCCAGCAGCCAAGATTATTATCAGCCCCAGCATTTT